This entry lists 24 T cell receptor beta chains sequenced from one sample in a study of T-cell reconstitution after alpha-beta-depleted transplantation in children. The authors prepared the TCRbeta library with unique molecular identifiers. MiXCR was run by TCRdb on the PCR reads, yielding one entry per CDR3 protein. Of hundreds of thousands of distinct CDR3 sequences listed, 20% to 25% were seen once; the top ten hold 12% to 15%. Sample: PBMCs, mostly from graft donor cells, taken 360 days after TCRalphabeta/CD19-depleted stem cell transplant. These receptors originate from a boy under two years old who had a stem cell transplant for acute myeloid leukemia, so the T cells may come from the graft donor.

V is TRBV28 and J is TRBJ1-4; D remains ambiguous. This CDR3 has 15 amino acids. V dropped 2 bases and J dropped 8 bases, with 15 bases sitting between them. CDR1 and CDR2 from the germline V gene are MDHEN and SYDVKM. CDR3 nucleotide sequence: TGTGCCAGCAGTTTAGGGGATCCCCGGAGGGAAAAACTGTTTTTT. It translates to CASSLGDPRREKLFF.

This chain joins TRBV5-1 and TRBJ2-5, with a possible D match to TRBD1 (5 bases). Trimming cost V 3 bases and J 5 bases, with 14 bases left between them. The CDR3 spans 14 residues. In germline, CDR1 is SGHRS, CDR2 YFSETQ. This CDR3 is CASSSALGRETQYF. CDR3 in DNA: TGCGCCAGCAGCTCCGCCTTGGGGCGGGAGACCCAGTACTTC.

The chain has TRBV7-9 and TRBJ1-6; maybe TRBD1 (5 bases). The CDR3 has 14 residues. Germline V gene data show CDR1 as SEHNR and CDR2 as FQNEAQ (reference sequence). Deletions cut 6 bases from V and 7 bases from J, with 13 bases between. DNA for the CDR3: TGTGCCAGCAGATGGGACGATAGAAATTCACCCCTCCACTTT. Amino acid sequence: CASRWDDRNSPLHF.

J is TRBJ2-5 and V is TRBV20-1, with 8 bases fitting TRBD2. CDR3 length equals 12 residues. Germline CDR1 DFQATT, CDR2 SNEGSKA (reference sequence). In DNA form, the CDR3 reads TGCACCCCCGGGACTAGGGAAGAGACCCAGTACTTC. This sequence encodes CTPGTREETQYF.

V and J are TRBV6-1 and TRBJ2-2, with 7 bases identical to TRBD1. V shed 7 bases and J 5 bases; nucleotides not matched to a gene: 4. The CDR3 sequence is 13 residues long. CDR1 and CDR2 from the germline V gene are MNHNS and SASEGT. The CDR3 DNA reads as TGTGCCAGCATCGGACAGGCAACCGGGGAGCTGTTTTTT. This encodes CASIGQATGELFF.

The V gene is TRBV20-1, the J gene TRBJ2-1; the D gene is possibly TRBD2 (6 bases). Looked up from germline, CDR1 is DFQATT and CDR2 is SNEGSKA (reference sequence). With 0 bases removed from V and 8 bases from J, the gap between germline ends came to 17 bases. The CDR3 runs to 15 residues. CDR3 sequence: CSARDLGTGVYEQFF. Written as DNA, the CDR3 is TGCAGTGCTAGAGATCTTGGGACGGGGGTATATGAGCAGTTCTTC.

J is TRBJ2-1 and V is TRBV7-9; D perhaps matches TRBD2 (5 bases). Deletions cut 4 bases from V and 2 bases from J, with 12 bases between. This CDR3 is built from 15 residues. Per germline, CDR1 SEHNR and CDR2 FQNEAQ (reference sequence). The CDR3 loop is CASSSADPTYNEQFF. Written as DNA, the CDR3 is TGTGCCAGCAGCTCAGCGGACCCGACCTACAATGAGCAGTTCTTC.

This clonotype was observed a handful of times. The genes are TRBV10-2 and TRBJ2-1; 10 positions match TRBD2. Germline values: CDR1 WSHSY, CDR2 SAAADI. The CDR3 sequence is 16 residues long. With V trimmed by 6 bases and J by 2 bases, 7 bases remained unmatched. CDR3: CASRPTTSGAYNEQFF. CDR3 DNA sequence: TGCGCCAGCAGGCCCACTACTAGCGGGGCCTACAATGAGCAGTTCTTC.

This chain connects TRBV4-3 to TRBJ2-2; TRBD1 aligns across 9 bases. Unmatched junction bases numbered 5, after V lost 0 bases and J lost 0 bases. This CDR3 contains 18 residues. Germline V lookup: CDR1 LGHNA, CDR2 YSLEER. The CDR3 DNA follows: TGCGCCAGCAGCCAAGAAGGACAGGGGAGAACGAACACCGGGGAGCTGTTTTTT. Translated, it gives CASSQEGQGRTNTGELFF.

CDR3 region: CASSLTAGTGVDNEQFF. CDR3 bases: TGTGCCAGCAGCCTGACCGCCGGGACAGGGGTAGACAATGAGCAGTTCTTC. V is TRBV14 and J is TRBJ2-1, with TRBD1 matching over 10 bases. The germline V gene has CDR1 SGHDN and CDR2 FVKESK. Germline trimming cut 4 bases from V and 5 bases from J; bases unmatched to any gene: 11. The CDR3 covers 17 residues.

In this sample, this clonotype turned up a few times. The CDR3 region has the DNA TGCAGCGCCTCGCCGGACAGGGCCAGCACAGATACGCAGTATTTT. This gives the protein CSASPDRASTDTQYF. The chain employs TRBV29-1 and TRBJ2-3, with TRBD1 identical over 8 bases. Trimming cost V 7 bases and J 0 bases; bases outside gene matches: 9. The germline gives CDR1 SQVTM, CDR2 ANQGSEA. The CDR3 contains 15 residues.

The chain couples TRBV4-2 to TRBJ2-1; TRBD2 might be the D (5 bases). Germline CDR1 is LGHNA and CDR2 is YNFKEQ. V lost 0 bases and J lost 0, with 12 bases in between. The CDR3 length is 17 residues. The chain's CDR3 is CASSQDRGPNSYNEQFF. The DNA of the CDR3 is TGTGCCAGCAGCCAAGATCGAGGGCCAAACTCCTACAATGAGCAGTTCTTC.

J is TRBJ1-1 and V is TRBV10-3; no reliable D call. This CDR3 has 13 residues. V was shortened by 6 bases and J by 8 bases, with 16 bases between the two germline ends. CDR1 and CDR2 (germline): ENHRY, SYGVKD. CDR3 coding DNA: TGTGCCATCAGGGTCGGGGAGGTTACAGAAGCTTTCTTT. Protein sequence: CAIRVGEVTEAFF.

This clonotype was detected many times. The chain has TRBV20-1 and TRBJ1-5, with D perhaps matching TRBD1 (5 bases). Germline-derived CDR1 and CDR2 are DFQATT and SNEGSKA (reference sequence). V was cut by 2 bases and J by 4 bases, with 18 bases left in between. The CDR3 consists of 16 residues. As DNA, the CDR3 is TGCAGTGCTAGACGCTACGGCGGGGGGAAAAATCAGCCCCAGCATTTT. Its translation is CSARRYGGGKNQPQHF.

The V call is TRBV20-1, the J call TRBJ2-1, with D tentatively TRBD2 (6 bases). The V gene's germline CDR1 is DFQATT and CDR2 SNEGSKA (reference sequence). V shed 1 base and J shed 8 bases, with 15 bases lying between them. The CDR3 extends over 14 amino acids. The CDR3: CSARGAGTPDEQFF. In DNA form, the CDR3 reads TGCAGTGCTAGAGGAGCTGGGACTCCCGATGAGCAGTTCTTC.

The gene calls are TRBV5-5 and TRBJ2-3; 9 bases match TRBD1. Germline V gene data show CDR1 as SGHKS and CDR2 as YYEKEE (reference sequence). The CDR3 length is 15 residues. V lost 4 bases to trimming and J lost 1 base; unmatched junction nucleotides: 4. The CDR3 loop reads CASSRQGVGTDTQYF. The CDR3 DNA follows: TGTGCCAGCAGCCGACAGGGGGTAGGCACAGATACGCAGTATTTT.

At least ten counts were recorded for this clonotype. The chain is built from TRBV27 and TRBJ2-1, with D tentatively TRBD1 or TRBD2 (5 bases each). This CDR3 has 14 residues. V was shortened by 2 bases and J by 8 bases, with 13 bases between the two germline ends. Germline assignment: CDR1 MNHEY and CDR2 SMNVEV (reference sequence). Written as DNA, the CDR3 is TGTGCCAGCAGTTTACGTGGGTTGGGGGATGAGCAGTTCTTC. Translating it yields CASSLRGLGDEQFF.

The J gene is TRBJ1-2, the V gene TRBV5-5; D call uncertain. V was trimmed by 6 bases and J by 2 bases, leaving 14 bases between them. This CDR3 is 14 amino acids long. CDR1 SGHKS and CDR2 YYEKEE come from the germline V gene (reference sequence). The CDR3 is CASNLWTVNYGYTF. Written as DNA, the CDR3 is TGTGCCAGCAATCTCTGGACGGTAAACTATGGCTACACCTTC.

The rearrangement links TRBV9 to TRBJ1-1; D remains ambiguous. The CDR3 is made up of 15 amino acids. Germline CDR1 is SGDLS and CDR2 is YYNGEE. With 0 bases removed from V and 6 bases from J, the gap between germline ends came to 15 bases. This chain's CDR3 is CASSVALEDSAEAFF. The CDR3 coding sequence is TGTGCCAGCAGCGTAGCTTTGGAGGATTCCGCTGAAGCTTTCTTT.

In this sample, this clonotype turned up many times. This rearrangement joins TRBV20-1 to TRBJ2-5, with D tentatively TRBD2 (6 bases). The CDR3 is 13 residues long. Between the trimmed V and J ends, which lost 5 bases and 0 bases, there was a span of 10 bases. Germline-derived CDR1 and CDR2 are DFQATT and SNEGSKA (reference sequence). In DNA, the CDR3 is TGCAGTGCTCCCAGGGACTACCAAGAGACCCAGTACTTC. It translates to CSAPRDYQETQYF.

This clonotype came up a few times. J is TRBJ2-1 and V is TRBV5-1; 7 bases align to TRBD1. J gave up 3 bases and V 7 bases, and 13 bases lay outside the gene matches. This CDR3 is built from 16 residues. The V gene's germline CDR1 is SGHRS and CDR2 YFSETQ. This CDR3 is CASGDSVKANYNEQFF. CDR3 coding DNA: TGCGCCAGCGGGGACAGCGTAAAAGCAAACTACAATGAGCAGTTCTTC.

This chain uses TRBV20-1 with TRBJ1-5, with D possibly being TRBD1 (6 bases). Looked up from germline, CDR1 is DFQATT and CDR2 is SNEGSKA (reference sequence). Trimming took off 4 bases at V and 2 bases at J, with 15 bases between the two ends. The CDR3 totals 15 residues. The CDR3 nucleotides read TGCAGTGCTATCAGACAGGTCTCGGGCAATCAGCCCCAGCATTTT. This sequence encodes CSAIRQVSGNQPQHF.

V gene TRBV11-2 combines with J gene TRBJ2-1, with D perhaps assigned TRBD1 or TRBD2 (5 bases each). Germline V gene sequence: CDR1 SGHAT, CDR2 FQNNGV. The CDR3 runs 20 residues. Trimming left V 1 base short and J 0 bases short, with 22 bases between. The CDR3 DNA sequence: TGTGCCAGCAGCTTAGGCCCGGGGCAGGGTGGCCTGAGCTCCTACAATGAGCAGTTCTTC. Its translation is CASSLGPGQGGLSSYNEQFF.

A word on this clonotype: Because it lacks the conserved phenylalanine or tryptophan at the end, this CDR3 is likely a read error. J is TRBJ2-5 and V is TRBV20-1; the D is unclear. CDR3 length: 14 amino acids. V was shortened by 6 bases and J by 5 bases, with 19 bases between the two germline ends. Per the germline V gene, CDR1 is DFQATT and CDR2 is SNEGSKA (reference sequence). Here the CDR3 reads CSAIPLPAEETQYI. CDR3 DNA sequence: TGCAGTGCCATACCTCTCCCGGCGGAGGAGACCCAGTACATC.